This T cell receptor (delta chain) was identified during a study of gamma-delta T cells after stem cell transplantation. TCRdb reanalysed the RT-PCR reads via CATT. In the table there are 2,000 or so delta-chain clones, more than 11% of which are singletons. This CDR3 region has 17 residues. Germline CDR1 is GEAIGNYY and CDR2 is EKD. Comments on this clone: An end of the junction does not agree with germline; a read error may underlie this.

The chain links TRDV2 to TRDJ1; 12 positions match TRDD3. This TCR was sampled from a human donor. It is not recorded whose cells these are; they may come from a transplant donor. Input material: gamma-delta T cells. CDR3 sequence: CACHTLGDTLNTDKLIF. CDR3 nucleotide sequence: TGTGCCTGTCACACCCTGGGGGATACGCTTAACACCGATAAACTCATCTTT.